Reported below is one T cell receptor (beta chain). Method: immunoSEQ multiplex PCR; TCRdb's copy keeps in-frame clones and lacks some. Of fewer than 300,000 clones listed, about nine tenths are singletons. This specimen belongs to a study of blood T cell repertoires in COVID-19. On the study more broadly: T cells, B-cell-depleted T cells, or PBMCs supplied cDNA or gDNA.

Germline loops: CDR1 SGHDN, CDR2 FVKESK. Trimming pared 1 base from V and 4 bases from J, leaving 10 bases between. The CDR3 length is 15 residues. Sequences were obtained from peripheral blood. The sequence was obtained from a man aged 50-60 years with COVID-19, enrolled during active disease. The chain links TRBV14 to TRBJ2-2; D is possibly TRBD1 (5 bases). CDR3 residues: CASSQVGQVTGELFF. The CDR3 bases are TGTGCCAGCAGCCAAGTGGGGCAGGTCACCGGGGAGCTGTTTTTT.